This is a list of T cell receptor beta chains from one sample in a study of low-dose radiotherapy and immunotherapy resistance in tumors. TCRdb re-derived calls from the reads in MiXCR, one entry per CDR3 protein. The sample includes about 39,000 distinct CDR3 sequences, roughly 30% seen only once; the top ten take 3.7%. Sequencing used PBMCs, obtained before treatment. The receptors originated from a male donor with gallbladder cancer. Each CDR3 is given with its conserved first and last residue. Fields, in order: CDR3 protein, CDR3 DNA, J gene, clone size, V gene, D gene. The D gene is left open where the match is weak. Only part of the rows carry a size: once, few, many, or a class if the clone is expanded.

CASIDRAVPTGEQYF,TGTGCCAGCATCGATAGGGCAGTGCCTACCGGCGAGCAGTACTTC,TRBJ2-7,many,TRBV11-2,NA
CASSLSYHNEQFF,TGTGCCAGCAGCTTGTCTTATCACAATGAGCAGTTCTTC,TRBJ2-1,many,TRBV12-3/TRBV12-4,NA
CASSQGGGPHEQYF,TGTGCCAGCAGCCAAGGTGGGGGCCCCCACGAGCAGTACTTC,TRBJ2-7,many,TRBV3-1,NA
CASSDRGSYNEQFF,TGTGCCAGCAGTGATCGGGGCAGCTACAATGAGCAGTTCTTC,TRBJ2-1,NA,TRBV25-1,NA
CASSFGGPPYNEQFF,TGTGCCAGCAGTTTCGGGGGCCCGCCCTACAATGAGCAGTTCTTC,TRBJ2-1,NA,TRBV12-3/TRBV12-4,NA
CASSLGLAAGDTQYF,TGCGCCAGCAGCTTGGGTTTAGCGGCAGGAGATACGCAGTATTTT,TRBJ2-3,few,TRBV5-1,NA
CASSPSRQYTEAFF,TGTGCCAGCAGCCCTAGTCGACAGTACACTGAAGCTTTCTTT,TRBJ1-1,many,TRBV13,NA
CSVKQGSSYNSPLHF,TGCAGCGTCAAACAGGGGAGCTCCTATAATTCACCCCTCCACTTT,TRBJ1-6,many,TRBV29-1,TRBD1
CAWETGNYNEQFF,TGTGCCTGGGAGACAGGGAACTACAATGAGCAGTTCTTC,TRBJ2-1,many,TRBV30,TRBD1
CSARTSGGDDTQYF,TGCAGTGCGAGGACTAGCGGGGGGGACGATACGCAGTATTTT,TRBJ2-3,NA,TRBV20-1,TRBD2
CSARRGSGGETQYF,TGCAGTGCCAGACGCGGGAGCGGCGGGGAGACCCAGTACTTC,TRBJ2-5,many,TRBV20-1,TRBD2
CASRRGDTDYEQYF,TGTGCCAGCAGACGGGGGGACACTGACTACGAGCAGTACTTC,TRBJ2-7,many,TRBV6-2/TRBV6-3,NA
CASSSDLAGAQYF,TGTGCCAGCAGCTCGGACCTCGCGGGGGCCCAGTACTTC,TRBJ2-5,NA,TRBV7-8,TRBD2
CASSIGRGTYEQYF,TGTGCCAGTAGTATCGGTCGAGGGACCTACGAGCAGTACTTC,TRBJ2-7,many,TRBV19,NA
CASSVASTNEKLFF,TGTGCCAGCAGCGTAGCTTCAACTAATGAAAAACTGTTTTTT,TRBJ1-4,many,TRBV12-3/TRBV12-4,NA
CASSFTGQAALPQHF,TGTGCCAGCAGTTTTACTGGACAGGCTGCGTTGCCCCAGCATTTT,TRBJ1-5,few,TRBV28,TRBD1
CASKDRYNQPQHF,TGTGCCAGTAAGGACCGGTACAATCAGCCCCAGCATTTT,TRBJ1-5,many,TRBV19,NA
CASSPTLGSGELHYEQYF,TGCGCCAGCAGCCCGACCCTCGGCTCAGGGGAGCTGCACTACGAGCAGTACTTC,TRBJ2-7,NA,TRBV5-1,NA
CSARDQKRGAAIYNEQFF,TGCAGTGCTAGAGATCAGAAGCGGGGGGCCGCTATCTACAATGAGCAGTTCTTC,TRBJ2-1,few,TRBV20-1,TRBD2
CASSLGGETEAFF,TGTGCCAGCAGCTTAGGGGGGGAGACTGAAGCTTTCTTT,TRBJ1-1,many,TRBV7-3,NA
CASRRQGRADTQYF,TGTGCCAGCAGGAGGCAGGGGCGTGCCGATACGCAGTATTTT,TRBJ2-3,many,TRBV2,NA
CASSLFAGGLAGAENEQFF,TGTGCCAGCAGCTTATTCGCTGGGGGTTTAGCGGGGGCGGAAAATGAGCAGTTCTTC,TRBJ2-1,many,TRBV7-9,TRBD2
CASSQDPTYEQFF,TGTGCCAGCAGCCAAGATCCGACGTATGAGCAGTTCTTC,TRBJ2-1,many,TRBV3-1,NA
CASSLSLSSYNEQFF,TGTGCCAGCAGTTTAAGCCTAAGCTCCTACAATGAGCAGTTCTTC,TRBJ2-1,NA,TRBV28,NA
CSASPGSDIQYF,TGCAGTGCTAGTCCCGGGAGTGACATTCAGTACTTC,TRBJ2-4,many,TRBV20-1,NA
CASNPGRGLEAFF,TGTGCCAGCAACCCAGGGAGGGGCTTGGAAGCTTTCTTT,TRBJ1-1,few,TRBV6-5,NA
CASSLDGVDSPLHF,TGTGCCAGCAGCTTAGATGGTGTGGATTCACCCCTCCACTTT,TRBJ1-6,many,TRBV7-9,NA
CASSWGDSRNTKAFF,TGTGCCAGCAGCTGGGGGGACAGCCGGAACACTAAAGCTTTCTTT,TRBJ1-1,NA,TRBV7-9,TRBD1
CASSIGLAGGRLDVNTQYF,TGTGCCAGTAGTATAGGACTAGCGGGAGGCCGACTGGACGTGAATACGCAGTATTTT,TRBJ2-3,many,TRBV19,TRBD2
CASSITASGGLDEQFF,TGTGCCAGTAGTATAACCGCTAGCGGGGGGCTCGATGAGCAGTTCTTC,TRBJ2-1,NA,TRBV19,TRBD2
CSVASGRGAETQYF,TGCAGCGTTGCTAGCGGGAGAGGTGCAGAGACCCAGTACTTC,TRBJ2-5,many,TRBV29-1,TRBD2
CASSYSKAGSNTGELFF,TGTGCCAGCAGTTACTCGAAGGCAGGGTCGAACACCGGGGAGCTGTTTTTT,TRBJ2-2,medium-sized,TRBV6-6,NA
CASSSLGGALIAFF,TGTGCCAGCAGTTCGCTTGGGGGGGCCTTGATAGCTTTCTTT,TRBJ1-1,many,TRBV28,NA
CAWSTYRNEAFF,TGTGCCTGGAGTACTTACAGAAATGAAGCTTTCTTT,TRBJ1-1,many,TRBV30,NA
CSAPDGGRFNTQYF,TGCAGTGCTCCAGACGGGGGGCGGTTTAATACGCAGTATTTT,TRBJ2-3,many,TRBV20-1,NA
CASSPRGPGNEQFF,TGTGCCAGCAGCCCACGGGGTCCGGGCAATGAGCAGTTCTTC,TRBJ2-1,many,TRBV25-1,NA
CSARDITDSYEQYF,TGCAGTGCTAGAGATATTACAGACTCCTACGAGCAGTACTTC,TRBJ2-7,few,TRBV20-1,NA
CSAPGLAGLEQFF,TGCAGTGCACCGGGACTAGCGGGTCTTGAGCAGTTCTTC,TRBJ2-1,NA,TRBV20-1,TRBD2
CASSSSLYRDNRKYSNQSQHF,TGTGCCAGCAGTTCCTCGTTATACCGGGACAACCGTAAATATAGCAATCAGTCCCAGCATTTT,TRBJ1-5,NA,TRBV28,NA
CATSDATGTHHNEQFF,TGTGCCACCAGTGATGCGACAGGGACGCACCACAATGAGCAGTTCTTC,TRBJ2-1,NA,TRBV24-1,TRBD1
CASRLVGDTEAFF,TGCGCCAGCAGGTTGGTAGGGGACACCGAAGCTTTCTTT,TRBJ1-1,NA,TRBV5-1,NA
CASREGRTIGTNTEAFF,TGTGCCAGCAGAGAGGGGAGGACTATAGGTACGAACACTGAAGCTTTCTTT,TRBJ1-1,medium-sized,TRBV6-2/TRBV6-3,NA
CSVVKQQETQYF,TGCAGCGTTGTCAAGCAGCAAGAGACCCAGTACTTC,TRBJ2-5,few,TRBV29-1,NA
CASSPPGRVGNEQFF,TGTGCCAGCTCACCACCGGGGAGGGTTGGCAATGAGCAGTTCTTC,TRBJ2-1,once,TRBV18,TRBD2
CASSFFRDRGDTQYF,TGTGCCAGCAGTTTCTTTAGGGACAGGGGAGATACGCAGTATTTT,TRBJ2-3,many,TRBV12-3/TRBV12-4,TRBD1
CASSSARRGLANTGELFF,TGTGCCAGCAGTTCCGCCCGGCGGGGGTTAGCAAACACCGGGGAGCTGTTTTTT,TRBJ2-2,few,TRBV12-3/TRBV12-4,TRBD2
CASSPGASGPLNEQFF,TGTGCCAGCAGCCCGGGGGCCAGCGGGCCCTTGAATGAGCAGTTCTTC,TRBJ2-1,many,TRBV21-1,NA
CASSSGTGGWGTEAFF,TGTGCCAGCAGTTCCGGGACAGGGGGCTGGGGCACTGAAGCTTTCTTT,TRBJ1-1,many,TRBV27,TRBD1
CAWRRMTVNEQFF,TGTGCCTGGCGTCGGATGACTGTGAATGAGCAGTTCTTC,TRBJ2-1,many,TRBV30,NA
CASSQPGLIYEQYF,TGTGCCAGCAGCCAACCGGGACTGATTTACGAGCAGTACTTC,TRBJ2-7,many,TRBV25-1,NA
CASSLRGGASTDTQYF,TGTGCCAGCAGCTTACGCGGGGGGGCTAGCACAGATACGCAGTATTTT,TRBJ2-3,many,TRBV7-2,TRBD2
CASSYVTSGPEQYF,TGTGCCAGCAGTTACGTGACTAGCGGCCCCGAGCAGTACTTC,TRBJ2-7,medium-sized,TRBV6-6,TRBD2
CSVEQGQETLYF,TGCAGCGTTGAGCAGGGGCAAGAGACCCTGTACTTC,TRBJ2-5,once,TRBV29-1,NA